What follows are 12 T cell receptor beta chains derived from one specimen sequenced in a study of CD8 T cells in ankylosing spondylitis. MiXCR was run by TCRdb on the 5' RACE reads, yielding one entry per CDR3 protein. Among roughly 250,000 distinct CDR3 sequences listed, over 8.5% were seen once. Sequencing input: blood, either unsorted or a sorted T cell fraction (not recorded which). The receptors were sampled from a male donor with ankylosing spondylitis or in good health (not recorded which).

This clonotype was found many times. The chain recombines TRBV7-2 with TRBJ2-2, with D perhaps matching TRBD2 (6 bases). V was trimmed by 2 bases and J by 6 bases, leaving 13 bases between them. The CDR3 totals 15 residues. In germline, CDR1 is SGHTA, CDR2 FQGNSA. The CDR3 DNA is TGTGCCAGCAGCTTATCTAGCGCAGGTGCCGGGGAGCTGTTTTTT. The encoded protein is CASSLSSAGAGELFF.

This clonotype has ten or more counts. The chain couples TRBV29-1 to TRBJ2-1; tentatively, D is TRBD1 or TRBD2 (5 bases each). The V and J ends lost 7 bases and 8 bases respectively, with 24 bases between them. CDR3 length equals 15 residues. CDR1 SQVTM and CDR2 ANQGSEA come from the germline V gene. The CDR3 is CSARDRLGVADEQFF. The CDR3 DNA sequence: TGCAGCGCCCGGGACCGGTTAGGGGTTGCCGATGAGCAGTTCTTC.

Ten or more counts support this clonotype. One end of the junction fails to match germline, which may point to a read error. The V gene is TRBV7-7, the J gene TRBJ2-5, with a tentative D call TRBD2 (6 bases). This CDR3 has 14 residues. The germline CDR1 and CDR2 sequences are SSHAT and FNYEAQ (reference sequence). CDR3 nucleotide sequence: TGTGCTAGCAGCCCCCGCGGGGAGCGAGAGACCCAGTACTTC. Amino acids: CASSPRGERETQYF. The full variable domain, with the rest looked up from reference TRBV7-7 and TRBJ2-5, is GAGVSQSPRYKVTKRGQDVTLRCDPISSHATLYWYQQALGQGPEFLTYFNYEAQPDKSGLPSDRFSAERPEGSISTLTIQRTEQRDSAMYRCASSPRGERETQYFGPGTRLLVL.

In this sample, this clonotype turned up many times. The chain links TRBV11-2 to TRBJ1-4; TRBD1 aligns across 7 bases. Germline-derived CDR1 and CDR2 are SGHAT and FQNNGV. The CDR3 has 13 amino acids. V was clipped by 6 bases and J by 7 bases; unmatched bases: 5. The CDR3 here is CASRRQGGEKLFF. The CDR3 bases are TGTGCCAGCAGAAGGCAGGGGGGTGAAAAACTGTTTTTT.

The V and J genes are TRBV19 and TRBJ1-2, with D possibly TRBD1 on 6 matching bases. The CDR3 is 11 amino acids. V lost 7 bases to trimming and J lost 8 bases, with 11 bases between them. Germline V CDR1 and CDR2: LNHDA, SQIVND (reference sequence). CDR3 in amino acids: CASKAGVGYTF. In nucleotides, the CDR3 is TGTGCCAGTAAAGCAGGGGTAGGCTACACCTTC.

This clonotype has a count of ten or more. J is TRBJ2-7 and V is TRBV6-1, with TRBD1 as a possible D gene (6 bases). The germline V gene has CDR1 MNHNS and CDR2 SASEGT. The CDR3 is 13 residues long. With 7 bases removed from V and 7 bases from J, the gap between germline ends came to 17 bases. In nucleotides, the CDR3 is TGTGCCAGCAAAGACCCGGGGACATTTGAGCAGTACTTC. Translation gives CASKDPGTFEQYF.

In this sample, this clonotype turned up a few times. The V and J genes are TRBV12-3 or TRBV12-4 and TRBJ2-2, with D tentatively TRBD1 or TRBD2 (6 bases each). The CDR3 is 15 residues long. V was clipped by 7 bases and J by 3 bases, with 15 bases between them. CDR3 sequence reads: CASTPRGPHTGELFF. The CDR3 DNA reads as TGTGCCAGCACCCCCCGGGGGCCCCACACCGGGGAGCTGTTTTTT.

CDR3 loop: CASSLAGGEPSNYGYTF. The CDR3 nucleotides read TGTGCCAGCAGCTTAGCGGGGGGTGAACCTTCTAACTATGGCTACACCTTC. The chain has TRBV7-2 and TRBJ1-2; D possibly corresponds to TRBD1 (5 bases). The CDR3 sequence is 17 residues long. The V and J ends lost 0 bases and 0 bases respectively, with 14 bases between them. Per germline, CDR1 SGHTA and CDR2 FQGNSA.

This clonotype was counted at least ten times. The CDR3: CSARVNSYEQYF. The CDR3 nucleotides are TGCAGTGCTAGAGTAAACAGCTACGAGCAGTACTTC. The chain carries TRBV20-1 and TRBJ2-7, with D uncertain. The length of the CDR3 is 12 residues. Germline V CDR1 and CDR2: DFQATT, SNEGSKA (reference sequence). With 1 base removed from V and 3 bases from J, the gap between germline ends came to 7 bases.

The chain is built from TRBV6-5 and TRBJ1-1; D might be TRBD1 (5 bases). Trimming took 3 bases from V and 5 from J, leaving 13 bases between them. The CDR3 extends over 14 amino acids. The germline gives CDR1 MNHEY, CDR2 SVGAGI. The CDR3 protein is CASSYGTPRTEAFF. The CDR3 nucleotides are TGTGCCAGCAGTTATGGGACCCCGAGGACTGAAGCTTTCTTT.

This clonotype was observed a few times. V is TRBV7-2 and J is TRBJ2-7; weak D call: TRBD1 (5 bases). In germline, CDR1 is SGHTA, CDR2 FQGNSA. This CDR3 contains 14 residues. V was shortened by 2 bases and J by 4 bases, with 12 bases between the two germline ends. CDR3 bases: TGTGCCAGCAGCTTATCCCCAGGGCAATACGAGCAGTACTTC. It is translated as CASSLSPGQYEQYF. Complete variable domain (other parts from reference TRBV7-2 and TRBJ2-7): GAGVSQSPSNKVTEKGKDVELRCDPISGHTALYWYRQSLGQGLEFLIYFQGNSAPDKSGLPSDRFSAERTGGSVSTLTIQRTQQEDSAVYLCASSLSPGQYEQYFGPGTRLTVT.

This clonotype was seen repeatedly, ten times or more. The chain carries TRBV5-1 and TRBJ2-5; possible D gene TRBD1, 5 bases. The germline V gene has CDR1 SGHRS and CDR2 YFSETQ. V was pared by 0 bases and J by 4 bases, with 10 bases between. The CDR3 totals 14 residues. The CDR3 loop is CASSLEVGLETQYF. Written as DNA, the CDR3 is TGCGCCAGCAGCTTGGAGGTGGGGCTAGAGACCCAGTACTTC.